This T cell receptor (beta chain) was identified during a study of T cells in Graves' hyperthyroidism and ophthalmopathy. This CDR3 is built from 17 residues. Trimming took 1 base from V and 6 from J, leaving 18 bases between them. Germline V gene data show CDR1 as SGHVS and CDR2 as FNYEAQ. General study findings and limits: In validation, the model predicted ophthalmopathy. These predictions came a median roughly seven months before onset.

This clonotype was seen more than once but under ten times. Its antigen remains unknown. The investigators amplified TCR beta CDR3 regions from RNA transcripts. During a first-round RT-PCR of the TCR CDR3, the HTBI primer set was used. MiXCR, applied by TCRdb to the multiplex PCR reads, yields one record per CDR3 protein. The sample yields about 700,000 distinct CDR3 sequences, roughly 45% seen once. Lactation, pregnancy, other autoimmune disease or uncontrolled infection led to exclusion of patients. This TCR was recovered from an adult man with Graves' disease, either hyperthyroidism or ophthalmopathy (not recorded which). Sequencing input: peripheral blood or thyroid tissue (not recorded which). The gene calls are TRBV7-6 and TRBJ2-2; tentative D call: TRBD2 (6 bases). The CDR3 DNA reads as TGTGCCAGCAGCTTAGATACGGGCGGGGATTGGTCCGGGGAGCTGTTTTTT. This encodes CASSLDTGGDWSGELFF.